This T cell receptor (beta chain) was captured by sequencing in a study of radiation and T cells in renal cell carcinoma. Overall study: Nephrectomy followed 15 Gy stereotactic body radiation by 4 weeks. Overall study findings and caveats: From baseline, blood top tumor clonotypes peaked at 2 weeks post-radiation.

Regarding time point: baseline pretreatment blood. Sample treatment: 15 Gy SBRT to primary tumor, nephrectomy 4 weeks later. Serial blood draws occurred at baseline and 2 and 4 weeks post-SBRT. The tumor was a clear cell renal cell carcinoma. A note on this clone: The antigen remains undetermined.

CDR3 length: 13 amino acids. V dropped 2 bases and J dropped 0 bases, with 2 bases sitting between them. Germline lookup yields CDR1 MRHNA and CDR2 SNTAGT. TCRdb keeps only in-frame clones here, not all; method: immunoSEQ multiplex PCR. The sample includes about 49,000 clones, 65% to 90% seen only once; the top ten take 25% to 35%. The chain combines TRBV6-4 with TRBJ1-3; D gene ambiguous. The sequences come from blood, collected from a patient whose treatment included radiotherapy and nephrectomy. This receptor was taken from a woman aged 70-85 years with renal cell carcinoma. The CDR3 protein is CASSDPSGNTIYF. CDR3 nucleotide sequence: TGTGCCAGCAGTGACCCCTCTGGAAACACCATATATTTT.